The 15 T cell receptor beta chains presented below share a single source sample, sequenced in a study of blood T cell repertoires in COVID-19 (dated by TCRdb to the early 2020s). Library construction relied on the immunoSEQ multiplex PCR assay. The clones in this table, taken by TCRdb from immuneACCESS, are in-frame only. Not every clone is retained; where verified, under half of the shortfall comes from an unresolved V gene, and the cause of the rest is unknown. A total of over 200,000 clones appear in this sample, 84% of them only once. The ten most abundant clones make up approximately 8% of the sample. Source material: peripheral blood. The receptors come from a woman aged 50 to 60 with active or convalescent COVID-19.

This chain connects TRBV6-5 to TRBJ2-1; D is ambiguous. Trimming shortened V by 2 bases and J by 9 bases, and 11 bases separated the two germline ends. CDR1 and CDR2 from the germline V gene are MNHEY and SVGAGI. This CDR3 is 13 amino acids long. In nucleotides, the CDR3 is TGTGCCAGCAGTTACCTCTACCCCCCTGAGCAGTTCTTC. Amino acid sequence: CASSYLYPPEQFF.

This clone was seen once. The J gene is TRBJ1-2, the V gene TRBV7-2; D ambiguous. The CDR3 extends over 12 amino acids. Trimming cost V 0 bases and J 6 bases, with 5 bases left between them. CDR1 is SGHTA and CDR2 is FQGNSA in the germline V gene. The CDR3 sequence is CASSLARDGYTF. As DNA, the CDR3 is TGTGCCAGCAGCTTAGCACGGGATGGCTACACCTTC.

Here the CDR3 reads CASSLKQGNSPLHF. In nucleotides, the CDR3 is TGTGCCAGCAGCTTGAAGCAGGGTAATTCACCCCTCCACTTT. The chain joins TRBV5-4 to TRBJ1-6; maybe TRBD1 (5 bases). Per germline, CDR1 SGHNT and CDR2 YYREEE (reference sequence). CDR3 length: 14 residues. V gave up 1 base and J gave up 6 bases, with 8 bases separating them.

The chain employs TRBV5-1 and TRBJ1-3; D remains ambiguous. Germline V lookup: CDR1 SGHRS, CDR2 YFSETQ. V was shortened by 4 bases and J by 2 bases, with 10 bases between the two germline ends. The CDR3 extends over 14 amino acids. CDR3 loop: CASSLNYPGNTIYF. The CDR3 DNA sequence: TGCGCCAGCAGCCTAAACTACCCTGGAAACACCATATATTTT. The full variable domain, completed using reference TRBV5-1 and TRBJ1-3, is KAGVTQTPRYLIKTRGQQVTLSCSPISGHRSVSWYQQTPGQGLQFLFEYFSETQRNKGNFPGRFSGRQFSNSRSEMNVSTLELGDSALYLCASSLNYPGNTIYFGEGSWLTVV.

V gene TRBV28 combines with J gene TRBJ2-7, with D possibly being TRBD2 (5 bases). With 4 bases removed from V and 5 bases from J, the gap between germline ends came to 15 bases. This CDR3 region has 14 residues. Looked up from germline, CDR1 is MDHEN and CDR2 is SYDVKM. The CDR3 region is CASSSGGLGNEQYV. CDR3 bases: TGTGCCAGCAGTTCCGGCGGGTTAGGCAACGAGCAGTACGTC.

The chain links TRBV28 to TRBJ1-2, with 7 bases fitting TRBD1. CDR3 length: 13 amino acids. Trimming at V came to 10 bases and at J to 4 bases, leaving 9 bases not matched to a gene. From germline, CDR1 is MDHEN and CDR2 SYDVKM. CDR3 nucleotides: TGTGCCACCCGGGACAGCCTCCGCTATGGCTACACCTTC. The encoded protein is CATRDSLRYGYTF.

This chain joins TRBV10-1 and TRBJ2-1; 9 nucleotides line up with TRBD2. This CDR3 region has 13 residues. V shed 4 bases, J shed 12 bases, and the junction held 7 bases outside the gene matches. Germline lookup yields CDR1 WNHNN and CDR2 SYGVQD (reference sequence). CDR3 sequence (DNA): TGCGCCAGCAGTGCCCGTTCTAGCGGGGTGCAGTTCTTC. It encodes CASSARSSGVQFF.

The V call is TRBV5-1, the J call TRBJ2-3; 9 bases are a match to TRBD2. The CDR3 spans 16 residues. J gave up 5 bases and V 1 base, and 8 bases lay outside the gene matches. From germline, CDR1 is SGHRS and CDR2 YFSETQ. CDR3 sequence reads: CASSLNRREGQDTQYF. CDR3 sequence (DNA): TGCGCCAGCAGCTTGAACAGGCGGGAGGGCCAAGATACGCAGTATTTT.

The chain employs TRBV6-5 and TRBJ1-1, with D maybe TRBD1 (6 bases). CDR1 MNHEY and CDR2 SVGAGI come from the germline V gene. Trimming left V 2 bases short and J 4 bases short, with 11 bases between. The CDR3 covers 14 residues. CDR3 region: CASSYEGGVTEAFF. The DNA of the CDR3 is TGTGCCAGCAGTTACGAGGGGGGGGTCACTGAAGCTTTCTTT.

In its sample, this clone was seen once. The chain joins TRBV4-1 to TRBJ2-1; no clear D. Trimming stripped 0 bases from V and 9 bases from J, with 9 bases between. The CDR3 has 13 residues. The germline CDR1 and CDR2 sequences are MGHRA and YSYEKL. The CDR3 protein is CASSQDAVVEQFF. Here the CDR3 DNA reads TGCGCCAGCAGCCAAGATGCGGTGGTTGAGCAGTTCTTC.

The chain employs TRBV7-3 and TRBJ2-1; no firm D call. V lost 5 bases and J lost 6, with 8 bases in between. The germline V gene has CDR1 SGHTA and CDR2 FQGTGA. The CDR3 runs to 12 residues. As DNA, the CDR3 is TGTGCCAGCAGCCCCAACAGCAATGAGCAGTTCTTC. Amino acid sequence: CASSPNSNEQFF.

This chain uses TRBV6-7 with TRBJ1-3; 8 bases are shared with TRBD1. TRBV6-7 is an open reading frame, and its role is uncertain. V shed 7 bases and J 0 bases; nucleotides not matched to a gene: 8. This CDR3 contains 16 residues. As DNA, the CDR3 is TGTGCCAGCAAGGGGGGACAGGCGTCCTCTGGAAACACCATATATTTT. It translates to CASKGGQASSGNTIYF.

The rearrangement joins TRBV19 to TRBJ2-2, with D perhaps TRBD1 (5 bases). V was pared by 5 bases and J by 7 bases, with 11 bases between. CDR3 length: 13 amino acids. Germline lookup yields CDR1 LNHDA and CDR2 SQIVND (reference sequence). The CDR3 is CASSPLGVGELFF. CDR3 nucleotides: TGTGCCAGTAGTCCCCTAGGGGTCGGGGAGCTGTTTTTT.

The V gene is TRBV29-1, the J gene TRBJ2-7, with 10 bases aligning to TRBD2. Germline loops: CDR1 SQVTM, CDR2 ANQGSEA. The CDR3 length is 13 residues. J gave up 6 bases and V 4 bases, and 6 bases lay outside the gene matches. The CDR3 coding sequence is TGCAGCGTTGTACTAGCGGGACACCTCGAGCAGTACTTC. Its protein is CSVVLAGHLEQYF.

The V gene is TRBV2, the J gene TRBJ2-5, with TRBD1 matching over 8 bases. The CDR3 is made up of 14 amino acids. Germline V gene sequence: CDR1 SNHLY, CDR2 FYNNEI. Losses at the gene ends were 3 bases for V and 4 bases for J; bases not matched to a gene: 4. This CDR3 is CASSEGGQGETQYF. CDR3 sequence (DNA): TGTGCCAGCAGTGAGGGAGGACAGGGAGAGACCCAGTACTTC.